Below are 3 T cell receptor beta chains sequenced from a single sample in a study of shared clonotypes between healthy human individuals. Clones were sequenced by immunoSEQ multiplex PCR, and TCRdb holds only the in-frame ones, with some missing. The sample includes fewer than 650,000 clones, 76% of them seen just once. Sequenced material: PBMCs. The receptors derive from a woman aged 40 to 50 in good health. Some clones in this sample may be carry-over from other donors' samples.

The chain uses TRBV18 and TRBJ1-4, with TRBD1 matching over 8 bases. The CDR3 totals 14 residues. Germline V gene sequence: CDR1 KGHSH, CDR2 LQKENI. The V gene end was trimmed by 5 bases and the J gene end by 5 bases; junction bases not matched to a gene: 4. In nucleotides, the CDR3 is TGTGCCAGCTCATCGGACAGGGTGAATGAAAAACTGTTTTTT. This gives the protein CASSSDRVNEKLFF. Using reference TRBV18 and TRBJ1-4 for the parts outside the CDR3, the full variable domain is NAGVMQNPRHLVRRRGQEARLRCSPMKGHSHVYWYRQLPEEGLKFMVYLQKENIIDESGMPKERFSAEFPKEGPSILRIQQVVRGDSAAYFCASSSDRVNEKLFFGSGTQLSVL.

Concerning this clone: Other nucleotide sequences in the sample specify the same CDR3. In DNA form, the CDR3 reads TGTGCCAGTAGTTTCCGGGACAGGGTTGGCTACACCTTC. This sequence encodes CASSFRDRVGYTF. The chain employs TRBV19 and TRBJ1-2; 9 positions match TRBD1. The CDR3 is made up of 13 amino acids. Germline trimming cut 5 bases from V and 7 bases from J; bases unmatched to any gene: 5. The germline V gene encodes CDR1 LNHDA and CDR2 SQIVND (reference sequence).

The chain combines TRBV5-1 with TRBJ2-2, with 11 positions matching TRBD1. J lost 3 bases, V lost 0 bases, and 1 base had no gene match. Germline CDR1 and CDR2: SGHRS and YFSETQ. The CDR3 runs 16 residues. CDR3 loop: CASSLAGQGDTGELFF. DNA of the CDR3: TGCGCCAGCAGCTTGGCGGGACAGGGGGACACCGGGGAGCTGTTTTTT.